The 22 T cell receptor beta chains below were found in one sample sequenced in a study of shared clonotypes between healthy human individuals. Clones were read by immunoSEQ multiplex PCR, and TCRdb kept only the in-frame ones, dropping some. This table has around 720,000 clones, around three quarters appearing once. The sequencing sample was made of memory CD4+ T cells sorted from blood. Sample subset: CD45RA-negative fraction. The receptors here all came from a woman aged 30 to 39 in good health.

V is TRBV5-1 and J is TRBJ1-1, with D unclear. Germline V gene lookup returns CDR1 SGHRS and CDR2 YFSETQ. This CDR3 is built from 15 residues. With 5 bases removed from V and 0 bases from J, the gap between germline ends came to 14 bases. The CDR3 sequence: CASSLDGIMNTEAFF. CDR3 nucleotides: TGCGCCAGCAGTCTGGACGGAATTATGAACACTGAAGCTTTCTTT.

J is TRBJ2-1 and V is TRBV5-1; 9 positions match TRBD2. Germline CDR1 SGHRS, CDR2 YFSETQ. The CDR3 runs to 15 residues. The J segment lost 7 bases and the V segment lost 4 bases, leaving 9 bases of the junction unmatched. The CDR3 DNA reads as TGCGCCAGCAGCGTTAGCGGGAGCCCGGGAAATGAGCAGTTCTTC. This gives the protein CASSVSGSPGNEQFF. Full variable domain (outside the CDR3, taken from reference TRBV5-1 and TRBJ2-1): KAGVTQTPRYLIKTRGQQVTLSCSPISGHRSVSWYQQTPGQGLQFLFEYFSETQRNKGNFPGRFSGRQFSNSRSEMNVSTLELGDSALYLCASSVSGSPGNEQFFGPGTRLTVL.

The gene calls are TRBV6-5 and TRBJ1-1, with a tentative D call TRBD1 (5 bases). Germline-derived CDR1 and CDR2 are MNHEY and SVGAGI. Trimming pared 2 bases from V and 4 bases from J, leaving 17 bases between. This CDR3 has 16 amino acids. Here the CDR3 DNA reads TGTGCCAGCAGTTACCGGCGGGCAGGGATAGGCACTGAAGCTTTCTTT. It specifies CASSYRRAGIGTEAFF.

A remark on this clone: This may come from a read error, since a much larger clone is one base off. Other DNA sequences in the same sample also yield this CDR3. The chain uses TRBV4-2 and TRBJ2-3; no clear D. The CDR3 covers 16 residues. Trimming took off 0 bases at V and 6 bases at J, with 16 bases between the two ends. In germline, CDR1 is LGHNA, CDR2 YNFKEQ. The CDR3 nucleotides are TGTGCCAGCAGCCAAGAGGATACGGGCTACCTGGATACGCAGTATTTT. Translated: CASSQEDTGYLDTQYF.

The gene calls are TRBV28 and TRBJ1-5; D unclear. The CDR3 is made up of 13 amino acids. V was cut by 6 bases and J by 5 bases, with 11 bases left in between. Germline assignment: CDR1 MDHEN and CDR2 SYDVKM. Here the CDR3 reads CASRRTGYQPQHF. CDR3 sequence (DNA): TGTGCCAGCAGGAGAACGGGTTATCAGCCCCAGCATTTT.

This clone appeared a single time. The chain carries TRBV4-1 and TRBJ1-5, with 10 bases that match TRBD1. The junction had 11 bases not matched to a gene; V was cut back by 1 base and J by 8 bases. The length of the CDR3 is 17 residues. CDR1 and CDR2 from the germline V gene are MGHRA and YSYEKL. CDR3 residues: CASSQGMTGGFKEPQHF. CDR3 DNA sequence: TGCGCCAGCAGCCAAGGGATGACAGGGGGCTTTAAGGAGCCCCAGCATTTT.

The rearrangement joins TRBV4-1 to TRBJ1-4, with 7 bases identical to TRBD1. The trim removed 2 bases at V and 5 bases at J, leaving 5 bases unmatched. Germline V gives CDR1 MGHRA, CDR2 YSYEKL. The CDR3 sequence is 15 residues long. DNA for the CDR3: TGCGCCAGCAGCCAATCCGGACAGGAGAATGAAAAACTGTTTTTT. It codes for CASSQSGQENEKLFF.

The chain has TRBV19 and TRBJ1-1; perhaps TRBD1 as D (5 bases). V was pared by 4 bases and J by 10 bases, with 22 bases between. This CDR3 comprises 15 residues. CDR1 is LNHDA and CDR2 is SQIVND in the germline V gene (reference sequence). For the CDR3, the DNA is TGTGCCAGTAGTAGATCTGGGCAGGCCCTAAGGGGAGCTTTCTTT. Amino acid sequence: CASSRSGQALRGAFF.

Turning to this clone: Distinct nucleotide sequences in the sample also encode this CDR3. The DNA of the CDR3 is TGTGCCAGCAGCGGAGAGACCCAGTACTTC. Amino acids: CASSGETQYF. The V gene is TRBV25-1, the J gene TRBJ2-5, with D unresolved. Germline V CDR1 and CDR2: MGHDK, SYGVNS. This CDR3 is 10 amino acids long. Trimming left V 6 bases short and J 4 bases short, with 3 bases between.

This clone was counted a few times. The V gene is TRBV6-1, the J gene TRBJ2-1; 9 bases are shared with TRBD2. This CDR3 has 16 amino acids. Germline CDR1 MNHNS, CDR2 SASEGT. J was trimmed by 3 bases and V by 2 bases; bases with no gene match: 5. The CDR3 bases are TGTGCCAGCAGTGAATTCGGGACTAGCTACTACAATGAGCAGTTCTTC. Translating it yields CASSEFGTSYYNEQFF.

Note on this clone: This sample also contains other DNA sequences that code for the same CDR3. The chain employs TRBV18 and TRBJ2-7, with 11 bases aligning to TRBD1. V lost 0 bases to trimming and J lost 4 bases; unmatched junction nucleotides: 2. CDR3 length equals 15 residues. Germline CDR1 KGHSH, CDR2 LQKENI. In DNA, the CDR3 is TGTGCCAGCTCACCACCTGGACAGGGGGCGTACGAGCAGTACTTC. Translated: CASSPPGQGAYEQYF.

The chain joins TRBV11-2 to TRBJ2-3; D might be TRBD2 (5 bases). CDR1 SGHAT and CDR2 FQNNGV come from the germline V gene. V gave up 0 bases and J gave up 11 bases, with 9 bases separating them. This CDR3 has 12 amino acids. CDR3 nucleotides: TGTGCCAGCAGCTTAGAAAGGGAGAGGCAGTATTTT. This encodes CASSLERERQYF.

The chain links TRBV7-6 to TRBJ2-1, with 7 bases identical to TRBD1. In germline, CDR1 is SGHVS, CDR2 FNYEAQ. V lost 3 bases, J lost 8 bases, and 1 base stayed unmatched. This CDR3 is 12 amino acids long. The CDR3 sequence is CASSFDRDEQFF. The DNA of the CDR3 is TGTGCCAGCAGCTTCGACAGGGATGAGCAGTTCTTC.

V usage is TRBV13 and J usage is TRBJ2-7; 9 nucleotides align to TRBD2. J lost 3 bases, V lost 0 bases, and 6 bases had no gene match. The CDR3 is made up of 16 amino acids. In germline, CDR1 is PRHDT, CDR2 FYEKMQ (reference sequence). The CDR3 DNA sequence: TGTGCCAGCAGCTTAGGCCCTAGCGGGAATATCTACGAGCAGTACTTC. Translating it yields CASSLGPSGNIYEQYF.

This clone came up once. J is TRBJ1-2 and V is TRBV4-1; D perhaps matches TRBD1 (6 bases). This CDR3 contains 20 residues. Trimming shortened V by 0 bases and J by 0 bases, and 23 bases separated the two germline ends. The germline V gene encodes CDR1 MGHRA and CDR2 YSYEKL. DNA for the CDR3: TGCGCCAGCAGCCAAGATCTCGGGGAGACAGGAGTCGGAGCTAACTATGGCTACACCTTC. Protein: CASSQDLGETGVGANYGYTF.

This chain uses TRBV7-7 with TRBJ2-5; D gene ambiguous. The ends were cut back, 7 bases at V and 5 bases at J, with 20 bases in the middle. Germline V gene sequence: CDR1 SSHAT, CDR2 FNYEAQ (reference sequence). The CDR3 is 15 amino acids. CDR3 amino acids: CASTPSGAPRETQYF. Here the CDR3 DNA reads TGTGCCAGCACCCCCTCCGGAGCTCCGCGGGAGACCCAGTACTTC.

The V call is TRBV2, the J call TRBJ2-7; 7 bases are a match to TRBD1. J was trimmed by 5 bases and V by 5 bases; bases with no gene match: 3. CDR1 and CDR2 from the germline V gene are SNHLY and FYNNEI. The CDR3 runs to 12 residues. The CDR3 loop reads CASSSQGNEQYF. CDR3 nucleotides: TGTGCCAGCAGTTCACAGGGGAACGAGCAGTACTTC.

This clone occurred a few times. CDR3 coding DNA: TGTGCCACCAGCAGAGGACAGGGAACAGATACGCAGTATTTT. It translates to CATSRGQGTDTQYF. The chain couples TRBV15 to TRBJ2-3; 7 bases are shared with TRBD1. This CDR3 contains 14 residues. V lost 1 base and J lost 3; bases outside the gene matches: 1. The germline CDR1 and CDR2 sequences are LNHNV and YYDKDF (reference sequence).

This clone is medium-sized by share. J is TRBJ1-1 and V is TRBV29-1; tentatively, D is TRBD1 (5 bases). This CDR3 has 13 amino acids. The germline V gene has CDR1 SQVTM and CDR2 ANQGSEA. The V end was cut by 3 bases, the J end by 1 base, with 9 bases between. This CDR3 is CSVERDENTEAFF. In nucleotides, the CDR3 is TGCAGCGTTGAGAGGGACGAGAACACTGAAGCTTTCTTT.

CDR3 in amino acids: CAISPGTGGAGGANVLTF. CDR3 sequence (DNA): TGTGCCATCAGCCCCGGGACAGGGGGTGCCGGAGGGGCCAACGTCCTGACTTTC. The rearrangement joins TRBV10-3 to TRBJ2-6; 11 bases are shared with TRBD1. With 6 bases clipped from V and 4 bases from J, the junction kept 11 bases outside the gene matches. Germline V gives CDR1 ENHRY, CDR2 SYGVKD. There are 18 residues in the CDR3.

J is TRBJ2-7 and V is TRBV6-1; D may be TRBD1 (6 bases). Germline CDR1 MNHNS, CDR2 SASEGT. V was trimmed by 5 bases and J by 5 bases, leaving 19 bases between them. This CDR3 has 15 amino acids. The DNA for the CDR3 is TGTGCCAGCAGTATGATAATAGGGACATCCGACGAGCAGTACTTC. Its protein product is CASSMIIGTSDEQYF.

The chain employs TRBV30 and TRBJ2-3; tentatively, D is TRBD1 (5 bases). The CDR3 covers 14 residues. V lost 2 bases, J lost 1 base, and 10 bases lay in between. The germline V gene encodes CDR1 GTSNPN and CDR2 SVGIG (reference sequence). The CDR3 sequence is CAWSPGHGTDTQYF. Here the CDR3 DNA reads TGTGCCTGGAGTCCAGGACACGGCACAGATACGCAGTATTTT.